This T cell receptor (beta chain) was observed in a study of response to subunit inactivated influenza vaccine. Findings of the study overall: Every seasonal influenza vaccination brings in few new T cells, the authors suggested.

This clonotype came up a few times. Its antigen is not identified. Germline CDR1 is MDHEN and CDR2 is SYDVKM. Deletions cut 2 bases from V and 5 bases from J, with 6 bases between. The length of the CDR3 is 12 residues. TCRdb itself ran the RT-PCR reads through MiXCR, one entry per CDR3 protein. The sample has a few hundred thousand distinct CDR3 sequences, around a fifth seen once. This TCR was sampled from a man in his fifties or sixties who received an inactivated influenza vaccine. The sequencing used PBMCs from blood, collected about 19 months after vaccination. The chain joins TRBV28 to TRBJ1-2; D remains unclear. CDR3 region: CASSLNNYGYTF. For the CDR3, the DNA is TGTGCCAGCAGTTTAAACAATTATGGCTACACCTTC.